A selection of T cell receptor beta chains follows, all from one sample in a study of cytomegalovirus exposure and HLA in healthy donors. Profiling relied on immunoSEQ multiplex PCR, and the TCRdb table lists in-frame clones only, not all of them. Among over 200,000 clones listed, less than 95% were seen once. What was sequenced was PBMCs. The receptors were sampled from a woman between 25 and 40 years old in good health and CMV-seronegative. CDR3s include the opening cysteine and the closing phenylalanine or tryptophan. The D gene is left open where the match is weak. Not all rows give a size; the values are once, few, many and, for expanded clones, a class.

>NA|few|TRBJ2-5|TRBV18
CASSQQETQYF
TGTGCCAGCTCACAACAAGAGACCCAGTACTTC
>NA|NA|TRBJ1-4|TRBV11-3
CASSYATKPDTGHNEKLFF
TGTGCCAGCAGCTACGCTACTAAACCAGACACAGGGCATAATGAAAAACTGTTTTTT
>TRBD1|NA|TRBJ2-2|TRBV7-2
CASSLVGRQGVGELFF
TGTGCCAGCAGCTTAGTCGGGAGACAGGGGGTCGGGGAGCTGTTTTTT
>NA|NA|TRBJ2-7|TRBV30
CAWSEGGVAEQYF
TGTGCCTGGAGCGAGGGGGGGGTAGCTGAGCAGTACTTC
>NA|NA|TRBJ2-2|TRBV5-6
CASSFGTLNTGELFF
TGTGCCAGCAGCTTTGGGACTTTAAACACCGGGGAGCTGTTTTTT
>NA|once|TRBJ1-2|TRBV7-2
CASSAGTYYGYTF
TGTGCCAGCAGCGCCGGGACATACTATGGCTACACCTTC
>TRBD2|NA|TRBJ2-1|TRBV7-2
CASSRPGTSGRANEQFF
TGTGCCAGCAGCCGGCCCGGTACTAGCGGGAGAGCGAATGAGCAGTTCTTC
>TRBD2|once|TRBJ2-3|TRBV5-1
CASSRLGLAEITDTQYF
TGCGCCAGCAGCCGATTGGGACTAGCGGAGATCACAGATACGCAGTATTTT
>TRBD2|NA|TRBJ2-2|TRBV4-3
CASSQGLAANTGELFF
TGCGCCAGCAGCCAAGGACTAGCGGCTAACACCGGGGAGCTGTTTTTT
>NA|NA|TRBJ2-7|TRBV30
CAWRRGRSYEQYF
TGTGCCTGGAGACGGGGACGGTCCTACGAGCAGTACTTC
>NA|NA|TRBJ2-5|TRBV6-1
CASSERVQETQYF
TGTGCCAGCAGTGAAAGAGTCCAAGAGACCCAGTACTTC
>TRBD1|once|TRBJ2-1|TRBV14
CARGDRGVIAGEWNEQFF
TGTGCCAGGGGGGACAGGGGGGTTATAGCGGGAGAGTGGAATGAGCAGTTCTTC
>NA|once|TRBJ2-7|TRBV7-2
CASSLWEGYEQYF
TGTGCCAGCAGCTTGTGGGAAGGATACGAGCAGTACTTC
>NA|NA|TRBJ1-5|TRBV5-1
CASSLAGLGNQPQHF
TGCGCCAGCAGCTTGGCAGGGTTAGGCAATCAGCCCCAGCATTTT
>NA|NA|TRBJ2-1|TRBV4-3
CASSQELARYNEQFF
TGCGCCAGCAGCCAGGAACTAGCCCGCTACAATGAGCAGTTCTTC
>NA|few|TRBJ2-5|TRBV14
CASSHSPYGRIWETQYF
TGTGCCAGCAGCCATTCACCGTACGGGAGAATTTGGGAGACCCAGTACTTC
>NA|NA|TRBJ2-5|TRBV5-1
CASSLGANGRQYF
TGCGCCAGCAGCTTGGGAGCAAACGGTCGTCAGTACTTC
>NA|NA|TRBJ2-5|TRBV6-1
CASRADHYGMETQYF
TGTGCCAGCAGGGCCGACCACTACGGTATGGAGACCCAGTACTTC
>NA|NA|TRBJ2-5|TRBV28
CASSLHRQETQYF
TGTGCCAGCAGCTTGCACAGGCAAGAGACCCAGTACTTC
>TRBD2|NA|TRBJ2-7|TRBV2
CASLSGGTYEQYF
TGTGCCAGCCTGAGCGGGGGTACCTACGAGCAGTACTTC
>TRBD2|NA|TRBJ2-2|TRBV4-3
CASSQGGKLAGYTGELFF
TGCGCCAGCAGCCAAGGAGGAAAGCTAGCGGGATACACCGGGGAGCTGTTTTTT
>NA|NA|TRBJ2-2|TRBV7-7
CASSLILDGELFF
TGTGCCAGCAGCTTAATTTTGGACGGGGAGCTGTTTTTT
>NA|NA|TRBJ2-7|TRBV18
CASSLRLGPRDEQYF
TGTGCCAGCTCATTGCGACTAGGCCCCAGGGACGAGCAGTACTTC
>NA|NA|TRBJ2-7|TRBV9
CASSVVGSSYEQYF
TGTGCCAGCAGCGTAGTTGGAAGTTCCTACGAGCAGTACTTC
>NA|NA|TRBJ2-3|TRBV5-6
CASSSAQNTDTQYF
TGTGCCAGCAGCTCGGCCCAGAACACAGATACGCAGTATTTT
>NA|NA|TRBJ1-2|TRBV2
CASSPTGTGSGYTF
TGTGCCAGCAGTCCTACAGGGACCGGGAGTGGCTACACCTTC
>NA|NA|TRBJ2-7|TRBV6-1
CASSEEAGLPYEQYF
TGTGCCAGCAGTGAAGAAGCAGGTCTACCCTACGAGCAGTACTTC
>TRBD1|once|TRBJ1-2|TRBV6-1
CASSEQRQGVSGYTF
TGTGCCAGCAGTGAACAGCGGCAGGGGGTAAGTGGCTACACCTTC
>NA|NA|TRBJ1-2|TRBV10-2
CASSERGGQGGYTF
TGCGCCAGCAGTGAGAGGGGGGGGCAGGGTGGCTACACCTTC
>TRBD1|NA|TRBJ2-5|TRBV18
CASSPQQGATGETQYF
TGTGCCAGCTCACCACAACAGGGGGCAACAGGGGAGACCCAGTACTTC
>NA|few|TRBJ2-7|TRBV11-2
CASSLHNSYEQYF
TGTGCCAGCAGCTTACACAACTCCTACGAGCAGTACTTC
>TRBD2|NA|TRBJ2-7|TRBV5-6
CASSFSGLAGEKGEQYF
TGTGCCAGCAGCTTCTCCGGACTAGCGGGAGAGAAGGGCGAGCAGTACTTC
>TRBD2|once|TRBJ2-5|TRBV6-6
CASSYSSTSRDETQYF
TGTGCCAGCAGTTACTCCTCGACTAGCCGGGACGAGACCCAGTACTTC
>NA|NA|TRBJ2-3|TRBV13
CASDSLGTDTQYF
TGTGCCAGCGACTCACTGGGCACAGATACGCAGTATTTT
>NA|few|TRBJ1-4|TRBV5-1
CASSLVGAGNEKLFF
TGCGCCAGCAGCTTGGTGGGGGCCGGTAATGAAAAACTGTTTTTT
>NA|NA|TRBJ2-4|TRBV15
CATSRDVASYIQYF
TGTGCCACCAGCAGAGATGTTGCTAGCTACATTCAGTACTTC
>NA|NA|TRBJ2-7|TRBV5-6
CASSLALADYEQYF
TGTGCCAGCAGCTTGGCGTTAGCCGACTACGAGCAGTACTTC
>TRBD2|NA|TRBJ2-7|TRBV5-8
CASSPSRLAREQYF
TGTGCCAGCAGCCCGTCCAGACTAGCCCGCGAGCAGTACTTC
>NA|NA|TRBJ2-6|TRBV5-6
CASSFGSSGANVLTF
TGTGCCAGCAGCTTCGGGAGCTCTGGGGCCAACGTCCTGACTTTC
>TRBD2|NA|TRBJ2-7|TRBV27
CASSFGLALYEQYF
TGTGCCAGCAGTTTTGGACTAGCACTCTACGAGCAGTACTTC
>NA|NA|TRBJ2-7|TRBV5-1
CASSFRPGPLGEQYF
TGCGCCAGCAGCTTTCGGCCAGGGCCCTTGGGGGAGCAGTACTTC
>TRBD2|NA|TRBJ2-5|TRBV7-6
CASSTLAGEQETQYF
TGTGCCAGCAGCACCTTGGCGGGAGAACAAGAGACCCAGTACTTC
>NA|NA|TRBJ2-2|TRBV11-1
CASSLATGAGGELFF
TGTGCCAGCAGCTTAGCGACGGGGGCGGGCGGGGAGCTGTTTTTT
>TRBD2|NA|TRBJ2-3|TRBV29-1
CSVEVAGRTDTQYF
TGCAGCGTTGAGGTAGCGGGGCGCACAGATACGCAGTATTTT
>TRBD1|NA|TRBJ2-7|TRBV13
CASSLGGTGISYEQYF
TGTGCCAGCAGCTTAGGAGGGACAGGGATCTCCTACGAGCAGTACTTC
>NA|NA|TRBJ1-2|TRBV19
CASSIASSQGGYTF
TGTGCCAGTAGTATCGCCAGCTCTCAAGGTGGCTACACCTTC
>TRBD2|NA|TRBJ2-1|TRBV28
CASTSGGDNEQFF
TGTGCCAGCACCTCGGGGGGAGACAATGAGCAGTTCTTC
>NA|NA|TRBJ1-5|TRBV4-1
CASSQDERQPQHF
TGCGCCAGCAGCCAAGACGAGCGGCAGCCCCAGCATTTT
>TRBD2|NA|TRBJ2-7|TRBV29-1
CSVKIAGAGSYEQYF
TGCAGCGTTAAAATAGCGGGAGCGGGGTCCTACGAGCAGTACTTC
>NA|NA|TRBJ2-2|TRBV5-4
CASSLAPLLGAGELFF
TGTGCCAGCAGCTTGGCCCCGCTCTTAGGGGCTGGGGAGCTGTTTTTT
>NA|NA|TRBJ2-5|TRBV27
CASSSLGAQYF
TGTGCCAGCAGTTCCCTAGGAGCCCAGTACTTC
>NA|NA|TRBJ2-3|TRBV27
CASSLLGSTDTQYF
TGTGCCAGCAGTTTATTGGGTAGCACAGATACGCAGTATTTT